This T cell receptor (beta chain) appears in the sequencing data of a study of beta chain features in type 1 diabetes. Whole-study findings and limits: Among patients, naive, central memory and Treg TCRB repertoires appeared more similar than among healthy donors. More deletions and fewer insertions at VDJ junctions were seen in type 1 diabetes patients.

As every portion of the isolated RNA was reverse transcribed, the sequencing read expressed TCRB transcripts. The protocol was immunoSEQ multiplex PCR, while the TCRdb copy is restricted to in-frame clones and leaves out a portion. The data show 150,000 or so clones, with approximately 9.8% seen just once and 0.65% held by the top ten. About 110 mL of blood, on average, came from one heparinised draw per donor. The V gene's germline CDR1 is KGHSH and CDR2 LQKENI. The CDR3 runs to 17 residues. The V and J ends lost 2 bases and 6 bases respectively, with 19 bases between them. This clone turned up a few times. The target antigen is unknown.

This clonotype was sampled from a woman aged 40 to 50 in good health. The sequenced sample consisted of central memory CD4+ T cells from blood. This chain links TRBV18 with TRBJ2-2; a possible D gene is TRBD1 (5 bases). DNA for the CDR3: TGTGCCAGCTCACCAACGACAGCTTCCCACCCAGCCGGGGAGCTGTTTTTT. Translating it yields CASSPTTASHPAGELFF.